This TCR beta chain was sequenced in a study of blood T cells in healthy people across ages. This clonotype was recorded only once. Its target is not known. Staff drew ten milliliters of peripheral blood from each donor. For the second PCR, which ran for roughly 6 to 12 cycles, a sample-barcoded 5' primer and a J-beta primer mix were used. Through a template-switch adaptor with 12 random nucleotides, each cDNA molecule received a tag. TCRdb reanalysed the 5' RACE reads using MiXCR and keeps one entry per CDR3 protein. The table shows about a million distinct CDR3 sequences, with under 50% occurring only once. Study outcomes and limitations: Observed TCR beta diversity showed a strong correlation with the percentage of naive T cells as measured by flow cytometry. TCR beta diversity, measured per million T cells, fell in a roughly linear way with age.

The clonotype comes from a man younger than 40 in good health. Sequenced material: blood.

Here the CDR3 DNA reads TGTGCCACCAGTGCCGGGACAGGGACCGGGGAGCTGTTTTTT. This translates into CATSAGTGTGELFF. This chain connects TRBV24-1 to TRBJ2-2, with 9 positions matching TRBD1. CDR3 length: 14 residues. Germline trimming cut 5 bases from V and 5 bases from J; bases unmatched to any gene: 2. Germline V lookup: CDR1 KGHDR, CDR2 SFDVKD.